This passage covers 2 T cell receptor beta chains from one sample sequenced in a study of cytomegalovirus exposure and HLA in healthy donors. PCR employed 60 Vbeta and 13 Jbeta primers. Only in-frame clones appear in the TCRdb table, and some are missing; sequencing was by immunoSEQ multiplex PCR. Among around 170,000 clones, over 75% were seen once, and the ten largest hold 1.5% to 2%. Material: PBMCs. Source of these receptors: a woman aged 25 to 39 in good health and CMV-seronegative.

This chain connects TRBV7-2 to TRBJ2-3; a possible D gene is TRBD2 (5 bases). The V gene's germline CDR1 is SGHTA and CDR2 FQGNSA. The CDR3 has 15 amino acids. The V end was cut by 3 bases, the J end by 1 base, with 11 bases between. The CDR3 spells CASSFRGWRTDTQYF. The CDR3 DNA reads TGTGCCAGCAGCTTCAGAGGGTGGCGCACAGATACGCAGTATTTT.

This sequence joins TRBV6-4 and TRBJ2-5; TRBD1 matches at 9 bases. Germline V gene sequence: CDR1 MRHNA, CDR2 SNTAGT. V lost 2 bases to trimming and J lost 5 bases; unmatched junction nucleotides: 15. This CDR3 spans 18 amino acids. The CDR3 coding sequence is TGTGCCAGCAGTGACCGTGACCACAAACAGGGGGCGCATGAGACCCAGTACTTC. This encodes CASSDRDHKQGAHETQYF.